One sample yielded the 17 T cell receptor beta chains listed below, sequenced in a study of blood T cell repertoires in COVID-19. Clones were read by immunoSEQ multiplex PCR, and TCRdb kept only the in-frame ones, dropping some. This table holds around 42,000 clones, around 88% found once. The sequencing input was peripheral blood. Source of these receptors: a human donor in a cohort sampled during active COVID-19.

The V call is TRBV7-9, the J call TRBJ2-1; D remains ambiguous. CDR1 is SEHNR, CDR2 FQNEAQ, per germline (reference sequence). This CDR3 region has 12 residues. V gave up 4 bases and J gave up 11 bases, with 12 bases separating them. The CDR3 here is CASSYSADKQFF. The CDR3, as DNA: TGTGCCAGCAGCTATAGTGCCGACAAGCAGTTCTTC.

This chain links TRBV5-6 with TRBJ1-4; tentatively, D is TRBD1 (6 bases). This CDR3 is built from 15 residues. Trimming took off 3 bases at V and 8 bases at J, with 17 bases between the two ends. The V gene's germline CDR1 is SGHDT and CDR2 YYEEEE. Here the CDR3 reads CASSWGHRVGEKLFF. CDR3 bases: TGTGCCAGCAGCTGGGGACACAGGGTCGGGGAAAAACTGTTTTTT.

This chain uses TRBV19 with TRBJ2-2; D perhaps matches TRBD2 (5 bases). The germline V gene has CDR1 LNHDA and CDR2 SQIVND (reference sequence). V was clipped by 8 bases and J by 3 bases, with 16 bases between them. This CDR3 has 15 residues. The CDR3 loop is CASLKEVPYTGELFF. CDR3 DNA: TGTGCCAGTCTTAAGGAGGTCCCCTACACCGGGGAGCTGTTTTTT.

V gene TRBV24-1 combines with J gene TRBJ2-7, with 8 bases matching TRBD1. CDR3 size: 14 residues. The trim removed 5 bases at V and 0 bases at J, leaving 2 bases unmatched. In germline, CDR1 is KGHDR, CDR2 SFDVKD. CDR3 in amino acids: CATSAGGGSYEQYF. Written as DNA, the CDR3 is TGTGCCACCAGTGCAGGGGGCGGCTCCTACGAGCAGTACTTC.

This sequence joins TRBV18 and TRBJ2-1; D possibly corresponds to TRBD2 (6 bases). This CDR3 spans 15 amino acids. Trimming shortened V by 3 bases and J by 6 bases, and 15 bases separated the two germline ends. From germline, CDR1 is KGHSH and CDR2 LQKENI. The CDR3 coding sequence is TGTGCCAGCTCACCCGGCGGGACCCTCTCCAATGAGCAGTTCTTC. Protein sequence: CASSPGGTLSNEQFF.

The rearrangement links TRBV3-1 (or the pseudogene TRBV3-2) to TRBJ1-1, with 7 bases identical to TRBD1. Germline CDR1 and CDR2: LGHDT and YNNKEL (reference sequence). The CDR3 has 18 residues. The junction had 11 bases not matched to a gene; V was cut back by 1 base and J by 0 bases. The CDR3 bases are TGTGCCAGCAGCCAAGTTTCGAGGGACAGAGCCATGAACACTGAAGCTTTCTTT. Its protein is CASSQVSRDRAMNTEAFF.

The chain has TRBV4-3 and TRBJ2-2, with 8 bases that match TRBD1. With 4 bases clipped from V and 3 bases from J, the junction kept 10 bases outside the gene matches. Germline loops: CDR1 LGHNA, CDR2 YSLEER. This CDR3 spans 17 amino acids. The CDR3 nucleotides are TGCGCCAGCAGCCGAACGGGGGACAGGCGTTACACCGGGGAGCTGTTTTTT. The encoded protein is CASSRTGDRRYTGELFF.

CDR3 sequence reads: CASSRRGGITDTQYF. The CDR3 coding sequence is TGTGCCAGCTCCCGGCGTGGCGGGATTACAGATACGCAGTATTTT. The V gene is TRBV18, the J gene TRBJ2-3, with D maybe TRBD2 (6 bases). The V end lost 6 bases, the J end lost 3 bases, and 16 bases lay between the germline ends. The CDR3 totals 15 residues. CDR1 KGHSH and CDR2 LQKENI come from the germline V gene.

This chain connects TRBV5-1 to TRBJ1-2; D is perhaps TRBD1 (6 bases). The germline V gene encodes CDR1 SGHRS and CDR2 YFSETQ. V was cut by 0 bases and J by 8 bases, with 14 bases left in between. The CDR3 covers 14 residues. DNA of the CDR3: TGCGCCAGCAGCTTGGAATGGGGGCTTTCGGGCTACACCTTC. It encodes CASSLEWGLSGYTF.

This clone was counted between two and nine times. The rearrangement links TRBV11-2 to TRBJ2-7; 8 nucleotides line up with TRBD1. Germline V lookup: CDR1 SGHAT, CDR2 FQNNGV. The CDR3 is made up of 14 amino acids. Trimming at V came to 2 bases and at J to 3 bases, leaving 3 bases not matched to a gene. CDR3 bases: TGTGCCAGCAGCTTACAGGGGGCCCTCTACGAGCAGTACTTC. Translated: CASSLQGALYEQYF.

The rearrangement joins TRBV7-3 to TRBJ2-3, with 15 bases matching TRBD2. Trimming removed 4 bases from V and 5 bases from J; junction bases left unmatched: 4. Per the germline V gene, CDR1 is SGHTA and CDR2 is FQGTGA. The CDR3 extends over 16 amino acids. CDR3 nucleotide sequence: TGTGCCAGCAGCTCGGGACTAGCGGGAGGCCGAGATACGCAGTATTTT. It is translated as CASSSGLAGGRDTQYF.

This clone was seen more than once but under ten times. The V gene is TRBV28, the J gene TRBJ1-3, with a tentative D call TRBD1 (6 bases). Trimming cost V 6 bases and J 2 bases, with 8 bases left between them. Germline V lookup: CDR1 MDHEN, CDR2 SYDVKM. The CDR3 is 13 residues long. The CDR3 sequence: CASRGGAGNTIYF. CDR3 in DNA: TGTGCCAGCAGAGGGGGAGCTGGAAACACCATATATTTT. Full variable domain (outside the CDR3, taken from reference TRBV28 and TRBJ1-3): DVKVTQSSRYLVKRTGEKVFLECVQDMDHENMFWYRQDPGLGLRLIYFSYDVKMKEKGDIPEGYSVSREKKERFSLILESASTNQTSMYLCASRGGAGNTIYFGEGSWLTVV.

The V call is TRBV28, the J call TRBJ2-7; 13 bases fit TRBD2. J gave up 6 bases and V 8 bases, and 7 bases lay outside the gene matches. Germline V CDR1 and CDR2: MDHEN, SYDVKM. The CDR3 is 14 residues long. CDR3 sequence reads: CASLRLAGGGEQYF. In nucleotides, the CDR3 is TGTGCCAGCCTGAGACTAGCGGGAGGCGGCGAGCAGTACTTC. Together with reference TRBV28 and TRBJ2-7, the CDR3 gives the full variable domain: DVKVTQSSRYLVKRTGEKVFLECVQDMDHENMFWYRQDPGLGLRLIYFSYDVKMKEKGDIPEGYSVSREKKERFSLILESASTNQTSMYLCASLRLAGGGEQYFGPGTRLTVT.

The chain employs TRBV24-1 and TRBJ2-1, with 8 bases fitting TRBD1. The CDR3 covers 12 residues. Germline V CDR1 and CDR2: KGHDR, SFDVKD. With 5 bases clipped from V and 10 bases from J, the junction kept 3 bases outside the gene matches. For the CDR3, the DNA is TGTGCCACCAGTGCGAGGACAGGGGAGCAGTTCTTC. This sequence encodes CATSARTGEQFF.

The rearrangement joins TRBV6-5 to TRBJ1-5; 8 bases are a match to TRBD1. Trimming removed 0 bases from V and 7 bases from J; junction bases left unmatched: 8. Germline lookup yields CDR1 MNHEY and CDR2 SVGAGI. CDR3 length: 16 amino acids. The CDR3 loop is CASSYSSTGVEQPQHF. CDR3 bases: TGTGCCAGCAGTTACTCGTCGACAGGGGTCGAACAGCCCCAGCATTTT.

In DNA, the CDR3 is TGTGCCATCAGTCCAGGGACAGGGAAGCGCGAGCAGTACTTC. It specifies CAISPGTGKREQYF. The chain joins TRBV10-3 to TRBJ2-7, with TRBD1 matching 9 bases. V lost 5 bases to trimming and J lost 6 bases; unmatched junction nucleotides: 8. The germline V gene encodes CDR1 ENHRY and CDR2 SYGVKD. CDR3 length equals 14 residues.

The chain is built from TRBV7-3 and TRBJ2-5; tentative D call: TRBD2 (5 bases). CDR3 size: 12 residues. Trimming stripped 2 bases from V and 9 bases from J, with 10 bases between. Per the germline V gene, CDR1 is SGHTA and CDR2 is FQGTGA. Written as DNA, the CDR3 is TGTGCCAGCAGCTTAGGAGGTGGTGCCCAGTACTTC. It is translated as CASSLGGGAQYF.